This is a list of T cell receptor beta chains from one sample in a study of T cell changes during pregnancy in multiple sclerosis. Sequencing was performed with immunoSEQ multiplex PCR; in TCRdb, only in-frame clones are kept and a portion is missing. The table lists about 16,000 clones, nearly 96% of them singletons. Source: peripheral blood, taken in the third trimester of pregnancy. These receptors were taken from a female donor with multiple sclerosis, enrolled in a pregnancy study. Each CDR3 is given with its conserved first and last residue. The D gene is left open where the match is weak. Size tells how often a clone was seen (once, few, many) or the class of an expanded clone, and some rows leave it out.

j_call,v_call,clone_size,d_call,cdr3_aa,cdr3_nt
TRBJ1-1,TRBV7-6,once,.,CASSPALLTGIHTEAFF,TGTGCCAGCAGCCCCGCCCTTCTAACAGGGATCCACACTGAAGCTTTCTTT
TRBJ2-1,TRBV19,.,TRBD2,CASSIESTSGHNEQFF,TGTGCCAGTAGTATAGAATCGACTAGCGGACACAATGAGCAGTTCTTC
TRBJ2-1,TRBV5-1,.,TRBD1,CASSEGQGAYNEQFF,TGCGCCAGCAGCGAGGGACAGGGGGCCTACAATGAGCAGTTCTTC
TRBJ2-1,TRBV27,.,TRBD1,CASSWGTGGRNEQFF,TGTGCCAGCAGCTGGGGGACAGGGGGCAGGAATGAGCAGTTCTTC
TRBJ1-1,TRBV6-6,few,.,CASSLQGRNTEAFF,TGTGCCAGCAGCCTACAGGGAAGGAACACTGAAGCTTTCTTT
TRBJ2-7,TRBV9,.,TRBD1,CASSVGWDSSYEQYF,TGTGCCAGCAGCGTAGGGTGGGACAGCTCCTACGAGCAGTACTTC
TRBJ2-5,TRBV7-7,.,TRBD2,CATVAGEGFFGETQYF,TGTGCCACCGTAGCGGGAGAGGGGTTCTTTGGAGAGACCCAGTACTTC
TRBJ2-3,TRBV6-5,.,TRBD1,CASSETGGTDTQYF,TGTGCCAGCAGTGAGACAGGGGGCACAGATACGCAGTATTTT
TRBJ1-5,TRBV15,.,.,CATARQDSNQPQHF,TGTGCCACCGCGCGTCAAGATAGCAATCAGCCCCAGCATTTT
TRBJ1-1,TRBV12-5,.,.,CASGLGVGPSLNTEAFF,TGTGCTAGTGGTTTGGGGGTTGGGCCCAGCTTGAACACTGAAGCTTTCTTT